The entry that follows covers one TCR beta chain sequence. Antigen: not known. The sample belongs to a study of long-term antiretroviral therapy in people with HIV. The CDR3 has 13 residues. V lost 2 bases and J lost 6; bases outside the gene matches: 1. The germline CDR1 and CDR2 sequences are KGHSH and LQKENI. The assay used was immunoSEQ (version v3.0), run at survey level. Measured with immunoSEQ multiplex PCR; TCRdb has only the in-frame clones, and not every one. The sample consists of under 30,000 clones, 85% to 95% of them appearing once. The study, taken as a whole, reports: HIV repertoires showed narrower CDR3 length ranges than controls. Neither ART adherence, viral resistance nor therapy changes were documented.

The sample here was unsorted PBMCs, taken 5.3 years after starting antiretroviral therapy. The chain uses TRBV18 and TRBJ2-7; the match to TRBD1 covers 10 bases. The sequence was obtained from a middle-aged man with HIV. CDR3 region: CASSPDRGLEQYF. The CDR3 DNA reads as TGTGCCAGCTCACCAGACAGGGGGCTCGAGCAGTACTTC.